These T cell receptor beta chains were read from a single sample in a study of Ad26.COV2.S vaccination and SARS-CoV-2 variants. Some clones are missing from TCRdb's copy, which holds only in-frame ones; the method was immunoSEQ multiplex PCR. In the table there are 300,000 to 500,000 clones, about 85% of which are singletons. The material was peripheral blood, obtained in a trial of Ad26.COV2.S vaccine versus placebo. Source of these receptors: a person aged 18-60 years who received the Ad26.COV2.S COVID-19 vaccine or a placebo. The CDR3 runs from the conserved cysteine through the conserved F or W. The order of the fields is clone size, J gene, V gene, D gene, CDR3 protein, CDR3 DNA. D genes are given only for firm matches. The size field is filled for only some rows; it gives once, few, many or a size class.

- TRBJ1-6 TRBV15 - CATSREYQGRGHSPLHF TGTGCCACCAGCAGAGAATATCAGGGGAGAGGGCATTCACCCCTCCACTTT
- TRBJ2-1 TRBV18 - CASSPIRGRDNEQFF TGTGCCAGCTCACCTATCAGGGGAAGGGACAATGAGCAGTTCTTC
- TRBJ1-1 TRBV9 - CASSARQRNTEAFF TGTGCCAGCAGCGCTAGACAGAGAAACACTGAAGCTTTCTTT
- TRBJ2-5 TRBV29-1 TRBD2 CSVGLAGLETQYF TGCAGCGTAGGACTAGCGGGGCTGGAGACCCAGTACTTC
- TRBJ2-1 TRBV2 TRBD1 CASIRGGYYNEQFF TGTGCCAGCATCAGAGGGGGCTACTACAATGAGCAGTTCTTC
- TRBJ2-1 TRBV29-1 - CSVVYNEQFF TGCAGCGTCGTTTACAATGAGCAGTTCTTC
- TRBJ1-3 TRBV10-3 - CAIRDTGNTIYF TGTGCCATCCGGGACACTGGAAACACCATATATTTT
once TRBJ1-1 TRBV4-1 - CASSQELVNTEAFF TGCGCCAGCAGCCAAGAGCTTGTGAACACTGAAGCTTTCTTT
- TRBJ2-7 TRBV27 - CASSPRDFSYEQYF TGTGCCAGCAGTCCCCGGGACTTCTCCTACGAGCAGTACTTC
once TRBJ1-4 TRBV18 TRBD1 CASSPQGATDEKLFF TGTGCCAGCTCACCACAGGGGGCAACAGATGAAAAACTGTTTTTT
few TRBJ2-7 TRBV2 TRBD1 CASTLDRGNEQYF TGTGCCAGCACCCTTGACAGGGGGAACGAGCAGTACTTC
- TRBJ1-1 TRBV7-9 - CASSLVPRDHEAFF TGTGCCAGCAGCTTAGTACCCAGGGACCATGAAGCTTTCTTT
- TRBJ1-4 TRBV3-1/TRBV3-2 - CASSRRRPGRGRSTNEKLFF TGTGCCAGCAGCCGAAGACGGCCAGGGAGAGGTCGATCAACTAATGAAAAACTGTTTTTT
- TRBJ2-1 TRBV11-2 TRBD2 CASSYGAGGLLVQFF TGTGCCAGCAGCTACGGTGCGGGGGGACTCCTTGTTCAGTTCTTC
- TRBJ1-1 TRBV5-1 - CASSPNHGGVEAFF TGCGCCAGCAGCCCAAACCACGGTGGGGTTGAAGCTTTCTTT
- TRBJ2-7 TRBV7-9 - CASSLDGGGSNEQYF TGTGCCAGCAGCTTAGACGGCGGGGGCTCTAACGAGCAGTACTTC
medium-sized TRBJ2-7 TRBV7-9 - CASSFGFYEQYF TGTGCCAGCAGCTTTGGTTTCTACGAGCAGTACTTC
- TRBJ1-2 TRBV19 - CASSYDGVNYGYTF TGTGCCAGTAGTTACGACGGGGTAAACTATGGCTACACCTTC
- TRBJ1-2 TRBV2 TRBD1 CASSGVQGAFYGYTF TGTGCCAGCAGTGGTGTTCAGGGGGCCTTCTATGGCTACACCTTC
once TRBJ2-2 TRBV2 - CASRAGGLGELFF TGTGCCAGCAGAGCAGGCGGGCTCGGGGAGCTGTTTTTT
- TRBJ1-6 TRBV7-8 TRBD1 CASSPWTGRILSPLHF TGTGCCAGCAGCCCATGGACAGGGAGGATTCTTTCACCCCTCCACTTT
once TRBJ1-5 TRBV12-3/TRBV12-4 TRBD1 CASSQHRGSQHF TGTGCCAGCAGTCAACACAGGGGGTCCCAGCATTTT
- TRBJ1-1 TRBV20-1 - CSPARDTEAFF TGCAGCCCTGCCAGGGACACTGAAGCTTTCTTT
- TRBJ1-2 TRBV7-9 - CASSLFSGGGGYTF TGTGCCAGCAGCTTATTTTCGGGAGGAGGTGGCTACACCTTC
once TRBJ1-1 TRBV5-1 - CASIPRENGEAFF TGCGCCAGCATCCCGCGGGAAAATGGTGAAGCTTTCTTT
- TRBJ2-7 TRBV2 TRBD1 CASSEADRGPSYEQYF TGTGCCAGCAGTGAAGCGGACAGGGGGCCCTCCTACGAGCAGTACTTC
few TRBJ2-2 TRBV10-3 TRBD2 CATSTSGGLVRELFF TGTGCCACGTCGACTAGCGGGGGGCTCGTCCGGGAGCTGTTTTTT
- TRBJ2-7 TRBV6-6 - CASSRQVPYEQYF TGTGCCAGCAGTCGACAGGTCCCCTACGAGCAGTACTTC
- TRBJ2-2 TRBV11-3 - CASSLPEAHTGELFF TGTGCCAGCAGCCTACCGGAGGCCCACACCGGGGAGCTGTTTTTT
- TRBJ1-2 TRBV27 - CASSLRGDGSYGYTF TGTGCCAGCAGTTTGAGGGGGGATGGGTCCTATGGCTACACCTTC
- TRBJ1-1 TRBV5-1 - CASSSMPNTEAFF TGCGCCAGCAGCTCAATGCCGAACACTGAAGCTTTCTTT
- TRBJ1-1 TRBV21-1 - CASRGLFQGNTEAFF TGTGCCAGCAGAGGCCTTTTTCAGGGGAACACTGAAGCTTTCTTT
- TRBJ1-4 TRBV6-5 - CASSYVPPRREKLFF TGTGCCAGCAGTTACGTTCCCCCTAGGAGAGAAAAACTGTTTTTT
- TRBJ1-1 TRBV18 TRBD1 CASSPLTGQGLNTEAFF TGTGCCAGCTCACCCCTCACGGGACAGGGGTTAAACACTGAAGCTTTCTTT
- TRBJ2-5 TRBV30 - CAWSVRAAQETQYF TGTGCCTGGAGTGTACGAGCCGCCCAAGAGACCCAGTACTTC
- TRBJ1-1 TRBV19 - CASSNQGGSTEAFF TGTGCCAGTAGTAACCAGGGTGGGAGCACTGAAGCTTTCTTT
- TRBJ2-5 TRBV11-2 TRBD2 CASSSGLAGGWETQYF TGTGCCAGCAGCTCGGGACTAGCGGGGGGATGGGAGACCCAGTACTTC
- TRBJ1-4 TRBV18 - CASSSMNEKLFF TGTGCCAGCTCTTCCATGAATGAAAAACTGTTTTTT
- TRBJ1-1 TRBV5-4 TRBD1 CASRTTGGRAFF TGTGCCAGCCGAACGACAGGGGGCCGAGCTTTCTTT
- TRBJ1-1 TRBV7-9 - CASSFPRDTEAFF TGTGCCAGCAGCTTTCCCCGGGACACTGAAGCTTTCTTT
once TRBJ2-7 TRBV5-4 - CASSAGHEAYEQYF TGTGCCAGCAGCGCCGGACATGAGGCCTACGAGCAGTACTTC
once TRBJ1-5 TRBV5-6 - CASSYTGGVQPQHF TGTGCCAGCAGCTACACTGGGGGGGTTCAGCCCCAGCATTTT
- TRBJ1-2 TRBV5-1 - CASSLNPGHGYGYTF TGCGCCAGCAGCTTGAACCCGGGACACGGGTATGGCTACACCTTC
- TRBJ1-1 TRBV5-1 - CASSFYHRDRDEAFF TGCGCCAGCAGCTTTTACCACAGGGATCGGGATGAAGCTTTCTTT
few TRBJ1-3 TRBV6-5 - CASGRTSSGNTIYF TGTGCCAGCGGGAGGACATCCTCTGGAAACACCATATATTTT